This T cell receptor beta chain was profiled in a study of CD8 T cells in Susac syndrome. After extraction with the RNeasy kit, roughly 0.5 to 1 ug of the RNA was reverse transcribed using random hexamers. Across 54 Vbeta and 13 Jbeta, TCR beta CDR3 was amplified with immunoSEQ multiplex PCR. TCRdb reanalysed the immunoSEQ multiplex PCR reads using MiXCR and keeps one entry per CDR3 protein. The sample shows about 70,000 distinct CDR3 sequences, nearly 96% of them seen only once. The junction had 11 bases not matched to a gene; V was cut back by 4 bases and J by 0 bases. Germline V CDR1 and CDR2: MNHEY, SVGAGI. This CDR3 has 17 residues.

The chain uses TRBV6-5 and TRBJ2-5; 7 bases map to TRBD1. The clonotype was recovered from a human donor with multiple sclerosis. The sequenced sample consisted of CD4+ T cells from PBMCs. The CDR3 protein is CASSSLPQGVYQETQYF. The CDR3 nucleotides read TGTGCCAGCAGTTCGTTGCCCCAGGGGGTGTACCAAGAGACCCAGTACTTC.